The 31 T cell receptor beta chains reported below all come from one sample, sequenced in a study of blood T cell repertoires in COVID-19. The table came from immunoSEQ multiplex PCR; TCRdb's copy has only in-frame clones and leaves some out. The sample holds a few hundred thousand clones; 86% are singletons and the top ten take roughly 2.4%. Sequencing was performed on peripheral blood. These receptors were taken from a woman aged 45 to 65 with acute or convalescent COVID-19.

This sequence joins TRBV3-1 (or the pseudogene TRBV3-2) and TRBJ2-3, with D possibly being TRBD2 (5 bases). Germline-derived CDR1 and CDR2 are LGHDT and YNNKEL (reference sequence). The CDR3 is 15 amino acids. V gave up 2 bases and J gave up 1 base, with 10 bases separating them. The CDR3 DNA sequence: TGTGCCAGCAGCCAACGGGGTCTGGGCACAGATACGCAGTATTTT. Its translation is CASSQRGLGTDTQYF.

J is TRBJ2-7 and V is TRBV2; D gene uncertain. Germline lookup yields CDR1 SNHLY and CDR2 FYNNEI. V lost 11 bases and J 2 bases, leaving 13 bases between the germline ends. The CDR3 loop spans 12 amino acids. CDR3 sequence reads: CAGGRGPYEQYF. Here the CDR3 DNA reads TGTGCCGGCGGAAGAGGCCCCTACGAGCAGTACTTC.

This chain connects TRBV3-1 (or the pseudogene TRBV3-2) to TRBJ1-5; possible D gene TRBD1, 6 bases. Trimming left V 1 base short and J 1 base short, with 11 bases between. Germline CDR1 is LGHDT and CDR2 is YNNKEL (reference sequence). The CDR3 sequence is 16 residues long. The CDR3 loop reads CASSQGLGASNQPQHF. The CDR3 nucleotides are TGTGCCAGCAGCCAAGGCCTGGGGGCAAGCAATCAGCCCCAGCATTTT.

The chain uses TRBV13 and TRBJ2-1; TRBD2 matches 12 bases. With V trimmed by 5 bases and J by 9 bases, 11 bases remained unmatched. Per the germline V gene, CDR1 is PRHDT and CDR2 is FYEKMQ (reference sequence). The CDR3 contains 16 residues. The CDR3 bases are TGTGCCAGCAGCGTTCCCCTAGCGGGAGGGCCCCCTGAGCAGTTCTTC. Translation: CASSVPLAGGPPEQFF.

This sequence joins TRBV27 and TRBJ1-1; D gene unclear. CDR3 length: 13 amino acids. Trimming removed 3 bases at V and 1 base at J, with 6 bases between. Germline lookup yields CDR1 MNHEY and CDR2 SMNVEV (reference sequence). CDR3 bases: TGTGCCAGCAGTTTCAACGGGAACACTGAAGCTTTCTTT. Its translation: CASSFNGNTEAFF.

The rearrangement joins TRBV18 to TRBJ2-7, with D tentatively TRBD1 (6 bases). Germline assignment: CDR1 KGHSH and CDR2 LQKENI. Trimming removed 4 bases at V and 0 bases at J, with 10 bases between. This CDR3 is 14 amino acids long. The CDR3 coding sequence is TGTGCCAGCTCACTGTACAGGGACTCCTACGAGCAGTACTTC. This codes for CASSLYRDSYEQYF.

This chain connects TRBV21-1 to TRBJ1-2; the D segment call TRBD1 is taken from the table without a DNA check. TRBV21-1 is a recognized pseudogene. This CDR3 has 14 residues. The CDR3 spells CASSNHRDNYGYTF. The CDR3 DNA sequence: TGTGCCAGCAGCAACCACAGGGATAACTATGGCTACACCTTC.

Note on this clone: Other DNA sequences in the sample encode the same CDR3. The chain has TRBV5-5 and TRBJ2-3; 10 bases align to TRBD2. V lost 2 bases to trimming and J lost 4 bases; unmatched junction nucleotides: 4. The CDR3 runs 15 residues. The V gene's germline CDR1 is SGHKS and CDR2 YYEKEE (reference sequence). Here the CDR3 reads CASSFSGGPADTQYF. DNA of the CDR3: TGTGCCAGCAGCTTTAGCGGGGGGCCCGCAGATACGCAGTATTTT.

The V and J genes are TRBV5-6 and TRBJ2-5; tentative D call: TRBD1 (6 bases). Trimming took off 1 base at V and 3 bases at J, with 13 bases between the two ends. Germline loops: CDR1 SGHDT, CDR2 YYEEEE. The CDR3 is made up of 15 amino acids. This CDR3 is CASSLSTGWKETQYF. CDR3 nucleotide sequence: TGTGCCAGCAGCTTGAGCACAGGGTGGAAAGAGACCCAGTACTTC.

The CDR3 DNA is TGTGCCACCAGTGAGACAGGCTCTAGGGAGCAGTACTTC. Its translation: CATSETGSREQYF. The genes are TRBV24-1 and TRBJ2-7; D is perhaps TRBD1 (6 bases). V was pared by 4 bases and J by 7 bases, with 13 bases between. CDR1 and CDR2 (germline): KGHDR, SFDVKD. The CDR3 runs 13 residues.

On this clone itself: Other nucleotide sequences from this sample produce the same CDR3. The chain uses TRBV5-1 and TRBJ2-5, with a possible D match to TRBD1 (6 bases). Germline CDR1 reads SGHRS; CDR2 reads YFSETQ. The CDR3 length is 13 residues. The V end was cut by 0 bases, the J end by 5 bases, with 8 bases between. CDR3 in DNA: TGCGCCAGCAGCTTGGACAGGGTGGAGACCCAGTACTTC. This encodes CASSLDRVETQYF.

The gene calls are TRBV5-6 and TRBJ1-4, with D unclear. The CDR3 has 14 amino acids. V lost 1 base and J lost 6, with 10 bases in between. Germline lookup yields CDR1 SGHDT and CDR2 YYEEEE. CDR3 loop: CASSLLSPDEKLFF. The CDR3, as DNA: TGTGCCAGCAGCTTGTTAAGCCCCGATGAAAAACTGTTTTTT.

The chain recombines TRBV4-1 with TRBJ2-5; no clear D. Deletions cut 1 base from V and 5 bases from J, with 11 bases between. Germline V gives CDR1 MGHRA, CDR2 YSYEKL. This CDR3 region has 14 residues. In DNA form, the CDR3 reads TGCGCCAGCAGCCAAGTTAATAGCCGGGAGACCCAGTACTTC. Its protein is CASSQVNSRETQYF.

This clone came up once. The V gene is TRBV15, the J gene TRBJ2-5, with TRBD2 matching 12 bases. With 1 base clipped from V and 1 base from J, the junction kept 4 bases outside the gene matches. The CDR3 consists of 17 residues. CDR1 and CDR2 from the germline V gene are LNHNV and YYDKDF (reference sequence). CDR3 residues: CATSRAETSGGQETQYF. CDR3 nucleotides: TGTGCCACCAGCAGAGCCGAGACTAGCGGGGGCCAAGAGACCCAGTACTTC.

In regard to this clone: A read error may account for a junction end that differs from germline. The chain couples TRBV3-1 (or the pseudogene TRBV3-2) to TRBJ2-3; TRBD2 matches at 11 bases. The CDR3 loop spans 16 amino acids. Germline CDR1 and CDR2: LGHDT and YNNKEL (reference sequence). CDR3 nucleotide sequence: TGTGCCAGCAGCCAGGTAGCGGGAGGGAGCATAGATACGCAGTATTTT. Protein sequence: CASSQVAGGSIDTQYF.

The V call is TRBV18, the J call TRBJ2-6; D gene unclear. Trimming removed 2 bases from V and 0 bases from J, with 8 bases in between. The CDR3 length is 16 residues. Germline loops: CDR1 KGHSH, CDR2 LQKENI. CDR3 DNA sequence: TGTGCCAGCTCACCAGGGCCCCCCTCTGGGGCCAACGTCCTGACTTTC. It yields the protein CASSPGPPSGANVLTF.

The J gene is TRBJ2-5, the V gene TRBV5-1; possible D gene TRBD1, 5 bases. Trimming removed 0 bases from V and 2 bases from J, with 8 bases in between. The CDR3 runs 14 residues. The germline V gene encodes CDR1 SGHRS and CDR2 YFSETQ. The CDR3 DNA reads as TGCGCCAGCAGCTTGGGACAGCTACAAGAGACCCAGTACTTC. Protein: CASSLGQLQETQYF.

The V call is TRBV5-6, the J call TRBJ2-5; D possibly corresponds to TRBD2 (6 bases). There are 11 residues in the CDR3. V lost 4 bases to trimming and J lost 9 bases, with 10 bases between them. CDR1 SGHDT and CDR2 YYEEEE come from the germline V gene. In nucleotides, the CDR3 is TGTGCCAGCAGCCAGAGGGAGGCCCAGTACTTC. This sequence encodes CASSQREAQYF.

The chain recombines TRBV9 with TRBJ2-1; 7 bases fit TRBD2. Trimming took 2 bases from V and 7 from J; bases not matched to a gene: 6. Germline CDR1 reads SGDLS; CDR2 reads YYNGEE. This CDR3 region has 14 residues. The CDR3 bases are TGTGCCAGCAGCGTTGGGGGAGGGCCGAATGAGCAGTTCTTC. Protein: CASSVGGGPNEQFF.

The rearrangement uses TRBV27 and TRBJ2-7; 9 bases map to TRBD2. Germline CDR1 reads MNHEY; CDR2 reads SMNVEV (reference sequence). The CDR3 extends over 15 amino acids. The V and J ends lost 5 bases and 4 bases, in that order; junction bases with no gene match: 9. The CDR3 region is CASSPVAGETYEQYF. Here the CDR3 DNA reads TGTGCCAGCAGTCCCGTAGCGGGAGAAACTTACGAGCAGTACTTC.

The chain carries TRBV4-2 and TRBJ1-2; D is perhaps TRBD1 (6 bases). Germline CDR1 is LGHNA and CDR2 is YNFKEQ. The CDR3 has 15 residues. V was trimmed by 2 bases and J by 5 bases, leaving 15 bases between them. As DNA, the CDR3 is TGTGCCAGCAGCCAAATTATGGACAGCCCTTATGGCTACACCTTC. It codes for CASSQIMDSPYGYTF.

The chain links TRBV5-1 to TRBJ2-1; the D gene is possibly TRBD2 (5 bases). Germline loops: CDR1 SGHRS, CDR2 YFSETQ. V was pared by 4 bases and J by 4 bases, with 15 bases between. The CDR3 is 15 residues long. This CDR3 reads CASSPGIQYYNEQFF. In DNA, the CDR3 is TGCGCCAGCAGCCCCGGGATCCAATATTACAATGAGCAGTTCTTC. The full variable domain, with the rest looked up from reference TRBV5-1 and TRBJ2-1, is KAGVTQTPRYLIKTRGQQVTLSCSPISGHRSVSWYQQTPGQGLQFLFEYFSETQRNKGNFPGRFSGRQFSNSRSEMNVSTLELGDSALYLCASSPGIQYYNEQFFGPGTRLTVL.

This clone has more than one count but fewer than ten. The CDR3 loop reads CASSEPGGRAGELFF. CDR3 in DNA: TGCGCCAGCAGTGAACCAGGGGGCAGAGCCGGGGAGCTGTTTTTT. V gene TRBV10-2 combines with J gene TRBJ2-2, with TRBD1 identical over 8 bases. The V segment lost 3 bases and the J segment 6 bases; nucleotides outside the gene matches: 6. Germline V gene lookup returns CDR1 WSHSY and CDR2 SAAADI. CDR3 length: 15 residues.

The chain employs TRBV7-9 and TRBJ1-3; D gene ambiguous. The CDR3 covers 14 residues. From germline, CDR1 is SEHNR and CDR2 FQNEAQ (reference sequence). Trimming stripped 3 bases from V and 4 bases from J, with 10 bases between. CDR3: CASSFGEAGNTIYF. The CDR3 DNA follows: TGTGCCAGCAGCTTTGGGGAGGCCGGAAACACCATATATTTT.

This chain uses TRBV5-1 with TRBJ2-5, with a tentative D call TRBD1 (5 bases). The CDR3 is 14 residues long. The V and J ends lost 1 base and 1 base respectively, with 8 bases between them. The germline V gene has CDR1 SGHRS and CDR2 YFSETQ. The CDR3 sequence is CASSLTGPQETQYF. Here the CDR3 DNA reads TGCGCCAGCAGCTTGACAGGTCCCCAAGAGACCCAGTACTTC.

This chain links TRBV4-3 with TRBJ2-3, with 12 positions matching TRBD2. The V gene's germline CDR1 is LGHNA and CDR2 YSLEER. This CDR3 has 15 residues. V lost 0 bases to trimming and J lost 8 bases; unmatched junction nucleotides: 3. The CDR3 loop is CASSQELAGGRTQYF. Here the CDR3 DNA reads TGCGCCAGCAGCCAAGAGCTAGCGGGGGGGCGTACGCAGTATTTT.

The rearrangement uses TRBV6-6 and TRBJ1-2, with D possibly being TRBD1 (6 bases). Looked up from germline, CDR1 is MNHNY and CDR2 is SVGAGI (reference sequence). The CDR3 is made up of 13 amino acids. Trimming stripped 5 bases from V and 5 bases from J, with 12 bases between. This CDR3 reads CASSTDSQYGYTF. The CDR3 DNA sequence: TGTGCCAGCAGTACGGACAGTCAGTATGGCTACACCTTC.

The rearrangement uses TRBV5-1 and TRBJ1-5; the match to TRBD1 covers 8 bases. The germline V gene has CDR1 SGHRS and CDR2 YFSETQ. This CDR3 region has 15 residues. With V trimmed by 0 bases and J by 3 bases, 2 bases remained unmatched. The CDR3 loop is CASSLAGGHNQPQHF. The CDR3 DNA is TGCGCCAGCAGCTTGGCAGGGGGCCACAATCAGCCCCAGCATTTT.

This chain joins TRBV7-9 and TRBJ2-3, with 8 bases that match TRBD2. Germline CDR1 and CDR2: SEHNR and FQNEAQ (reference sequence). Germline trimming cut 7 bases from V and 6 bases from J; bases unmatched to any gene: 12. The CDR3 sequence is 15 residues long. The CDR3 is CASTLPAGVVDTQYF. CDR3 DNA sequence: TGTGCCAGCACCCTCCCAGCGGGAGTGGTGGATACGCAGTATTTT.

V gene TRBV27 combines with J gene TRBJ1-2, with TRBD1 as a possible D gene (6 bases). This CDR3 is built from 13 residues. V lost 6 bases to trimming and J lost 8 bases, with 16 bases between them. Germline assignment: CDR1 MNHEY and CDR2 SMNVEV (reference sequence). The CDR3 protein is CASRTQGGVGYTF. DNA of the CDR3: TGTGCCAGCAGGACACAGGGTGGGGTGGGCTACACCTTC.

Only one count was recorded for this clone. CDR3 DNA sequence: TGTGCCAGTAGTATAGGCCAGGGTGCAGATACGCAGTATTTT. It is translated as CASSIGQGADTQYF. The chain recombines TRBV19 with TRBJ2-3; maybe TRBD1 (5 bases). Trimming removed 1 base at V and 4 bases at J, with 9 bases between. The CDR3 extends over 14 amino acids. Germline CDR1 reads LNHDA; CDR2 reads SQIVND (reference sequence).